The next 16 T cell receptor beta chains were all read from a single sample in a study of molecular identifiers for immune sequencing clone quantification listed by TCRdb under 2018. The library was produced with PCR. Instrument used: NextSeq 500. TCRdb's own reprocessing of the public reads used fastp at Q25 and MiXCR and kept productive beta chains. A single entry per CDR3 protein holds the most common genes and DNA from its merged rows. This sample lists under 600,000 distinct CDR3 sequences; roughly 26% were detected once. The biggest ten clones account for over 0.6% of the sample. The source material was naive CD8+ T cells from blood, with Jurkat cell RNA spiked in. The cell subset or site label, read with the paper, signifies: FACS-sorted CD8+CD4-CCR7+CD45RA+ naive T cells. These receptors were obtained from a human donor in good health. Some libraries in this study had Jurkat cell RNA spiked in.

Of note for this clonotype: A read error may explain this, as a much larger clone is one base away. The chain has TRBV23-1 and TRBJ2-5; D call uncertain. TRBV23-1 has ORF status, its function being uncertain. Trimming removed 7 bases from V and 2 bases from J, with 20 bases in between. This CDR3 is 16 amino acids long. CDR3 sequence (DNA): TGCGCCAGCACCGCGTCAGGTTTCGACACTCAAGAGACCCAGTACTTC. Protein: CASTASGFDTQETQYF.

This rearrangement joins TRBV13 to TRBJ2-7; 12 bases align to TRBD1. Trimming cost V 1 base and J 3 bases; bases outside gene matches: 4. Germline V CDR1 and CDR2: PRHDT, FYEKMQ (reference sequence). This CDR3 is built from 16 residues. The CDR3 here is CASSLDGTGGGYEQYF. The CDR3 nucleotides read TGTGCCAGCAGCTTAGACGGGACAGGGGGCGGCTACGAGCAGTACTTC.

This clonotype was observed a few times. J is TRBJ1-1 and V is TRBV6-6; TRBD1 is a possible D gene (6 bases). The CDR3 contains 17 residues. Trimming removed 4 bases from V and 2 bases from J, with 20 bases in between. Germline CDR1 reads MNHNY; CDR2 reads SVGAGI (reference sequence). CDR3 nucleotide sequence: TGTGCCAGCAGTTCCGGACAGACCATTGGCCTAAACACTGAAGCTTTCTTT. It is translated as CASSSGQTIGLNTEAFF.

This chain links TRBV12-3 or TRBV12-4 with TRBJ2-1; the match to TRBD2 covers 7 bases. With V trimmed by 2 bases and J by 10 bases, 11 bases remained unmatched. CDR3 length: 15 residues. The CDR3 nucleotides read TGTGCCAGCAGTTTACCCCGGGACTACAACAGGGAGCAGTTCTTC. Translated, it gives CASSLPRDYNREQFF.

As concerns this clonotype: A much larger clone is a single base away; this may be a read error. The CDR3, as DNA: TGCAGCGATAGCACAGGAGGCACTGAAGCTTTCTTT. Translated: CSDSTGGTEAFF. J is TRBJ1-1 and V is TRBV29-1, with a tentative D call TRBD1 (5 bases). The length of the CDR3 is 12 residues. The V end lost 7 bases, the J end lost 4 bases, and 13 bases lay between the germline ends. Germline CDR1 SQVTM, CDR2 ANQGSEA.

This clonotype was seen only a few times. The chain links TRBV19 to TRBJ2-5; tentative D call: TRBD1 (5 bases). The V end was cut by 3 bases, the J end by 7 bases, with 12 bases between. Looked up from germline, CDR1 is LNHDA and CDR2 is SQIVND (reference sequence). This CDR3 has 13 residues. CDR3: CASSMGRGGTQYF. As DNA, the CDR3 is TGTGCCAGTAGTATGGGGCGCGGTGGGACCCAGTACTTC.

Comments on this clonotype: A clone one base away is much larger, so this may be a read error. This rearrangement joins TRBV7-9 to TRBJ2-7; 9 positions match TRBD1. The CDR3 has 14 residues. Germline V gene sequence: CDR1 SEHNR, CDR2 FQNEAQ (reference sequence). The CDR3 DNA is TGTGCCAGCGGCTTCCCGACAGGGGGCTACGAGCAGTACTTC. It codes for CASGFPTGGYEQYF.

In regard to this clonotype: Mismatch with germline at one junction end may stem from a read error. This chain links TRBV2 with TRBJ1-6; TRBD1 matches 9 bases. The CDR3 loop spans 14 amino acids. Germline CDR1 and CDR2: SNHLY and FYNNEI. The CDR3 here is CASHSGTGNSPLRF. The CDR3 DNA follows: TGTGCCAGCCACTCCGGGACAGGGAATTCACCCCTCCGCTTT.

This clonotype came up a few times. The chain has TRBV21-1 and TRBJ2-5. TRBV21-1 is reported as a pseudogene. The CDR3 spans 11 residues. This CDR3 reads CASIKGETQYF. DNA of the CDR3: TGTGCCAGCATTAAGGGTGAGACCCAGTACTTC.

The chain combines TRBV30 with TRBJ1-1; 10 nucleotides align to TRBD1. The CDR3 runs 16 residues. The germline gives CDR1 GTSNPN, CDR2 SVGIG (reference sequence). Trimming at V came to 8 bases and at J to 3 bases, leaving 15 bases not matched to a gene. CDR3 coding DNA: TGTGCCGGCCAAGACAGGGGGCGGTTATATTACACTGAAGCTTTCTTT. It yields the protein CAGQDRGRLYYTEAFF.

The chain recombines TRBV7-2 with TRBJ2-7, with 9 bases matching TRBD1. This CDR3 comprises 17 residues. V gave up 5 bases and J gave up 0 bases; unmatched junction bases: 11. CDR1 and CDR2 (germline): SGHTA, FQGNSA. The CDR3 loop is CASSPPTGTGPSYEQYF. The CDR3 region has the DNA TGTGCCAGCAGCCCCCCGACCGGGACAGGGCCCTCCTACGAGCAGTACTTC.

A word on this clonotype: This could be a read error, since a much larger clone is one nucleotide away. The gene calls are TRBV29-1 and TRBJ2-3; no clear D gene. Germline V CDR1 and CDR2: SQVTM, ANQGSEA. This CDR3 has 13 amino acids. This chain's CDR3 is CSHPSILTDTRYF. The CDR3 DNA follows: TGCAGCCACCCCAGTATCTTAACAGATACGCGGTATTTT.

This clonotype was recorded at least ten times. The J gene is TRBJ2-7, the V gene TRBV14; D may be TRBD1 (6 bases). This CDR3 region has 15 residues. V was trimmed by 0 bases and J by 3 bases, leaving 12 bases between them. Germline lookup yields CDR1 SGHDN and CDR2 FVKESK. CDR3 residues: CASSQDGGSFYEQYF. The CDR3 DNA is TGTGCCAGCAGCCAAGATGGGGGCAGTTTCTACGAGCAGTACTTC.

This clonotype was detected many times. The chain links TRBV29-1 to TRBJ2-7; 10 nucleotides match TRBD1. The germline gives CDR1 SQVTM, CDR2 ANQGSEA. This CDR3 comprises 14 residues. V lost 1 base and J lost 1; bases outside the gene matches: 1. The CDR3 DNA follows: TGCAGCGTTGAAGGGGGACAGGGGTCCTACGAGCAGTACTTC. The encoded protein is CSVEGGQGSYEQYF.

V usage is TRBV11-2 and J usage is TRBJ2-1, with 7 nucleotides matching TRBD1. V lost 1 base, J lost 4 bases, and 10 bases stayed unmatched. Germline CDR1 is SGHAT and CDR2 is FQNNGV. This CDR3 has 17 residues. Here the CDR3 DNA reads TGTGCCAGCAGCTTAGTAATGCGACAGGGACAGTACAATGAGCAGTTCTTC. Amino acids: CASSLVMRQGQYNEQFF.

The rearrangement joins TRBV5-1 to TRBJ2-5; D remains ambiguous. Trimming left V 0 bases short and J 5 bases short, with 8 bases between. This CDR3 has 13 residues. CDR1 and CDR2 (germline): SGHRS, YFSETQ. The CDR3 DNA reads TGCGCCAGCAGCTTGGAAGGGTTTGAGACCCAGTACTTC. As protein: CASSLEGFETQYF.